Reported below is one T cell receptor beta chain. What antigen it recognizes has not been identified. The input lacks base qualities; no much larger clone sits a single base away. This entry comes from a study of blood T cell repertoires in COVID-19 (dated by TCRdb to the early 2020s). As for the study more broadly: Samples from collaborators originated in the United States, Italy and Spain and spanned both the acute and convalescent phases of COVID-19. Sample metadata almost always included a de-identified subject ID, COVID-19 status, age in years and sex. HLA class I and class II types, where available, came from metadata supplied by the sample provider rather than from assay-based typing. The samples were drawn from two sources: the first 160 participants of the ongoing ImmuneRACE study, and 1,200 or so subjects contributed by 6 global collaborators. A freely available public database, intended as a resource for researchers studying the immune response to SARS-CoV-2, is where the repertoires were released. The material from the prospective study consisted of cDNA or gDNA derived from T cells, B-cell-depleted T cells, or PBMCs. Subjects who had been exposed to COVID-19, were actively infected with it, or had recovered from it provided the deeply sampled blood TCRbeta repertoires that made up the dataset.

Collaborating institutions collected whole blood in K2EDTA tubes following their own protocols. For TCRbeta analysis, collaborator samples were shipped as frozen whole blood, as isolated PBMCs, or as DNA extracted from either sample type. General conclusions and limits of the study: The amount of clinical and demographic metadata varied by source and participant and was provided uncurated.

The CDR3 numbers 16 residues from cysteine through phenylalanine. The retained sequence is limited to the CDR3, 48 bases, with the frame set at the first base. Trimming takes 0 bases from V and 9 bases from J, and the germline ends sit 18 bases apart. Looking up the germline V gene yields CDR1 SGDLS and CDR2 YYNGEE. TCRbeta CDR3 regions were amplified from genomic DNA using the immunoSEQ Assay, a bias-controlled multiplex PCR. The authors' analysis ran thus. The number of nucleated cells in each sample was estimated from the amplification of reference gene primers within the assay. Sequence reads were collapsed and filtered to measure the absolute abundance of every unique TCRbeta CDR3 rearrangement. For each sample, productive Simpson clonality was calculated as the square root of Simpson's diversity index over productive rearrangements. Imported from immuneACCESS, the table was reduced by TCRdb to in-frame sequences with V and J called. These copies leave out some clones; in studies compared against another copy, an unresolved V gene accounts for under half, and the cause of the remainder is not known. The V and J calls and clone size were taken over from that table, and D and trimming were inferred from the DNA. The sample contains around 150,000 clones, roughly 79% of them found a single time. Together, the top ten hold around a fifth of the sample.

This TCR came from a woman older than 75 with acute or convalescent COVID-19. The chain links TRBV9 with TRBJ2-2; the D gene assignment is ambiguous. Sequences were obtained from peripheral blood. Read as DNA, the sequence is TGTGCCAGCAGCGTAGATTCAGGTCTCCCCTCTAGGGAGCTGTTTTTT. Its coded protein is CASSVDSGLPSRELFF.